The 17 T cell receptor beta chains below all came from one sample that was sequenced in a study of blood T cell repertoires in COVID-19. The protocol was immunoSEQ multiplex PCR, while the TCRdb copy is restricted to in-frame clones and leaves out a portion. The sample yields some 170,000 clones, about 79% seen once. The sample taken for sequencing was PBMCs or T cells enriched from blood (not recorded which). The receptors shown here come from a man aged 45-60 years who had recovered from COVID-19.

CDR3 nucleotide sequence: TGTGCCAGCGGACAGACGAACACTGAAGCTTTCTTT. Protein: CASGQTNTEAFF. The chain combines TRBV5-6 with TRBJ1-1, with D possibly TRBD1 on 6 matching bases. The CDR3 extends over 12 amino acids. Looked up from germline, CDR1 is SGHDT and CDR2 is YYEEEE. V was shortened by 7 bases and J by 1 base, with 8 bases between the two germline ends.

The CDR3: CASRTSGAYEQYF. The CDR3 region has the DNA TGTGCCAGCAGGACTAGCGGGGCCTACGAGCAGTACTTC. The chain employs TRBV27 and TRBJ2-7, with 11 positions matching TRBD2. Losses at the gene ends were 6 bases for V and 2 bases for J; bases not matched to a gene: 0. The V gene's germline CDR1 is MNHEY and CDR2 SMNVEV (reference sequence). The CDR3 sequence is 13 residues long.

As DNA, the CDR3 is TGTGCCAGCAGCCCACGACGGGGAGCTAACTATGGCTACACCTTC. Translation gives CASSPRRGANYGYTF. V and J are TRBV3-1 (or the pseudogene TRBV3-2) and TRBJ1-2, with D uncertain. The length of the CDR3 is 15 residues. V was trimmed by 4 bases and J by 0 bases, leaving 12 bases between them. Germline CDR1 and CDR2: LGHDT and YNNKEL (reference sequence).

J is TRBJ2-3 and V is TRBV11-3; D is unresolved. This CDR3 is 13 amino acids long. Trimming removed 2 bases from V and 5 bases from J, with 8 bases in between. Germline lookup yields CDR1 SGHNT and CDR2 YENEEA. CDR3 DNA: TGTGCCAGCAGCTTAAATAGTAGAGATACGCAGTATTTT. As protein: CASSLNSRDTQYF.

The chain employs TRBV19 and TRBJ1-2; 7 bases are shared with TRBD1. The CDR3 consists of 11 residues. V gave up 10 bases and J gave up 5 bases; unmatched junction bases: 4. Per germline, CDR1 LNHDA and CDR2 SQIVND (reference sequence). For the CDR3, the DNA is TGTGCCACCGGGACAGAGTATGGCTACACCTTC. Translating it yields CATGTEYGYTF. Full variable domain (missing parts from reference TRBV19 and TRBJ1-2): DGGITQSPKYLFRKEGQNVTLSCEQNLNHDAMYWYRQDPGQGLRLIYYSQIVNDFQKGDIAEGYSVSREKKESFPLTVTSAQKNPTAFYLCATGTEYGYTFGSGTRLTVV.

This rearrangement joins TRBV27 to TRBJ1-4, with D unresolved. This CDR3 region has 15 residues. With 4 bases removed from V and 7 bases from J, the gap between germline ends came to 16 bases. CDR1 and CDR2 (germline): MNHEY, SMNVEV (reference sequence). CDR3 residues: CASSSSGSRSEKLFF. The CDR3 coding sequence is TGTGCCAGCAGTTCCTCAGGCTCGCGAAGTGAAAAACTGTTTTTT.

CDR3 DNA: TGTGCCAGCAGCTTAGGGGGGACAGGTCTGACTGAAGCTTTCTTT. Translated, it gives CASSLGGTGLTEAFF. The chain is built from TRBV7-9 and TRBJ1-1; the match to TRBD1 covers 8 bases. Unmatched junction bases numbered 6, after V lost 1 base and J lost 5 bases. Germline lookup yields CDR1 SEHNR and CDR2 FQNEAQ (reference sequence). The CDR3 totals 15 residues.

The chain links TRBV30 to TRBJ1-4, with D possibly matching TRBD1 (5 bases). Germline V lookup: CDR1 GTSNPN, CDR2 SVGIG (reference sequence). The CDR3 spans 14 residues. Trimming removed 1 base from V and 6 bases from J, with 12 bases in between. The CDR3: CAWSGQGWYEKLFF. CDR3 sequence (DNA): TGTGCCTGGAGTGGGCAGGGCTGGTATGAAAAACTGTTTTTT.

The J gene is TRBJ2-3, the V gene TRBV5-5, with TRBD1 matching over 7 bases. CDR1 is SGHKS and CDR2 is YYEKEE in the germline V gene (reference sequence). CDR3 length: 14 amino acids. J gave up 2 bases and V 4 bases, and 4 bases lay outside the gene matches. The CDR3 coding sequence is TGTGCCAGCAGCCGGACAGGACACACAGATACGCAGTATTTT. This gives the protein CASSRTGHTDTQYF.

The CDR3 reads CASSQSGGAADTQYF. CDR3 DNA sequence: TGTGCCAGCAGCCAAAGCGGGGGGGCCGCAGATACGCAGTATTTT. This chain connects TRBV4-2 to TRBJ2-3, with 10 positions matching TRBD2. This CDR3 has 15 residues. V was pared by 2 bases and J by 4 bases, with 3 bases of the junction left unmatched. Germline V gene data show CDR1 as LGHNA and CDR2 as YNFKEQ.

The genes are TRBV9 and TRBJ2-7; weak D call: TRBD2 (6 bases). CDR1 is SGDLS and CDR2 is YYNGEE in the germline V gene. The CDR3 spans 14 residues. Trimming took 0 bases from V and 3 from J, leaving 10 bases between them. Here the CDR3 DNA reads TGTGCCAGCAGCGTAGGGGGGGATGACTACGAGCAGTACTTC. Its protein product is CASSVGGDDYEQYF. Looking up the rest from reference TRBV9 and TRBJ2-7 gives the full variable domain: DSGVTQTPKHLITATGQRVTLRCSPRSGDLSVYWYQQSLDQGLQFLIQYYNGEERAKGNILERFSAQQFPDLHSELNLSSLELGDSALYFCASSVGGDDYEQYFGPGTRLTVT.

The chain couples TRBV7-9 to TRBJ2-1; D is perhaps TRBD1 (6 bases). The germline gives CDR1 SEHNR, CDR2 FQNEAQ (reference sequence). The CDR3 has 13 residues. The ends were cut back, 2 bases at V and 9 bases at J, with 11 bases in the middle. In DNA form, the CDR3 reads TGTGCCAGCAGCTTAAGACAGGTCGGTGAGCAGTTCTTC. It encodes CASSLRQVGEQFF.

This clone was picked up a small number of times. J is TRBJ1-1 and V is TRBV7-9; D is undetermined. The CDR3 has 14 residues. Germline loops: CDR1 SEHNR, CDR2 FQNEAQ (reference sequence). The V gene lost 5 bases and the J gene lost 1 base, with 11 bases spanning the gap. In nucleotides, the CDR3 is TGTGCCAGCAGCCCCCCTAGGAGGAACACTGAAGCTTTCTTT. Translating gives CASSPPRRNTEAFF.

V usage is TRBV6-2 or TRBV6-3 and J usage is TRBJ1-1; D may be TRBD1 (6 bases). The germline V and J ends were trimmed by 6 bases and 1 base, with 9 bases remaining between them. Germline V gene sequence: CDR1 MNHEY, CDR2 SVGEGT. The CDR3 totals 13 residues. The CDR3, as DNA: TGTGCCAGCAGCCAGGACAGGAACACTGAAGCTTTCTTT. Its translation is CASSQDRNTEAFF.

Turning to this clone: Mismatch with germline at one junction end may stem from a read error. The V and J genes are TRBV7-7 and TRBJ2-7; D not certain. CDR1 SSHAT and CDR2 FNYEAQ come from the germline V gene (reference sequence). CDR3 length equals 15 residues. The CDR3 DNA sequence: TGTGCTAGCAGCCCTCCCCGGCTAGTTCGCTACGAGCAGTACTTC. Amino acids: CASSPPRLVRYEQYF.

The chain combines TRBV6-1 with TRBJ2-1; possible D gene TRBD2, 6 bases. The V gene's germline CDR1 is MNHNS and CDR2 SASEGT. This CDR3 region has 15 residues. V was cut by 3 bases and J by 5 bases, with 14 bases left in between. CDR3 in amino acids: CASSDAGTRHNEQFF. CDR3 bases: TGTGCCAGCAGTGATGCCGGGACTCGCCACAATGAGCAGTTCTTC.

CDR3 bases: TGCGCCAGCAGCCAAGAAAAGCGGGGGGCCACAACAGATACGCAGTATTTT. Translation: CASSQEKRGATTDTQYF. This sequence joins TRBV4-1 and TRBJ2-3; 9 nucleotides line up with TRBD2. In germline, CDR1 is MGHRA, CDR2 YSYEKL. Trimming removed 0 bases from V and 3 bases from J; junction bases left unmatched: 7. The CDR3 runs to 17 residues.